These 7 T cell receptor beta chains share one sample of origin, sequenced in a study of cytomegalovirus exposure and HLA in healthy donors. PCR involved 60 Vbeta and 13 Jbeta primers. The assay was immunoSEQ multiplex PCR, and TCRdb's table has in-frame clones only and misses some. The data contain about 130,000 clones, approximately 85% of them singletons. Material: PBMCs. These receptor sequences come from a woman between 25 and 40 years old in good health and CMV-seropositive.

The rearrangement uses TRBV5-4 and TRBJ2-7, with 10 positions matching TRBD1. CDR1 is SGHNT and CDR2 is YYREEE in the germline V gene (reference sequence). V lost 3 bases and J lost 1; bases outside the gene matches: 4. The CDR3 runs to 15 residues. The CDR3 DNA reads as TGTGCCAGCAGCTATCGACAGGGGGCATCCTACGAGCAGTACTTC. Its translation: CASSYRQGASYEQYF.

This sequence joins TRBV19 and TRBJ2-6; D might be TRBD2 (6 bases). Trimming took off 10 bases at V and 0 bases at J, with 19 bases between the two ends. The CDR3 length is 17 residues. From germline, CDR1 is LNHDA and CDR2 SQIVND (reference sequence). The CDR3 nucleotides are TGTGCCACCCTCCCCGGGAGTTCTTTCTCTGGGGCCAACGTCCTGACTTTC. Protein: CATLPGSSFSGANVLTF.

The genes are TRBV21-1 and TRBJ2-7; TRBD2, as called in the table, went unchecked against the DNA. TRBV21-1 is shown as a pseudogene. This CDR3 is 12 amino acids long. The CDR3 DNA reads as TGTGCCAGCAGCAAACGGTGCTACGAGCAGTACTTC. This gives the protein CASSKRCYEQYF.

This chain links TRBV18 with TRBJ2-7; D is unclear. The CDR3 is 13 residues long. With 3 bases removed from V and 1 base from J, the gap between germline ends came to 7 bases. The germline gives CDR1 KGHSH, CDR2 LQKENI. For the CDR3, the DNA is TGTGCCAGCTCACCGGCCCTGTCCTACGAGCAGTACTTC. It translates to CASSPALSYEQYF.

The chain uses TRBV29-1 and TRBJ2-2; 12 nucleotides align to TRBD2. This CDR3 is 15 amino acids long. Germline assignment: CDR1 SQVTM and CDR2 ANQGSEA. V shed 7 bases, J shed 1 base, and the junction held 4 bases outside the gene matches. This CDR3 is CSARTSGVNTGELFF. CDR3 nucleotide sequence: TGCAGCGCCCGGACTAGCGGGGTGAACACCGGGGAGCTGTTTTTT.

This rearrangement joins TRBV9 to TRBJ2-1, with TRBD2 identical over 11 bases. The CDR3 is made up of 15 amino acids. In germline, CDR1 is SGDLS, CDR2 YYNGEE. After removal of 3 bases from V and 6 bases from J, the junction contained 5 bases not matched to a gene. The CDR3 bases are TGTGCCAGCAGCGATCGACTAGCGGGGCCCAATGAGCAGTTCTTC. Amino acids: CASSDRLAGPNEQFF.

This clone appeared once. This sequence joins TRBV6-5 and TRBJ1-6; TRBD1 agrees at 9 bases. The germline V gene has CDR1 MNHEY and CDR2 SVGAGI. V was clipped by 4 bases and J by 6 bases; unmatched bases: 4. The length of the CDR3 is 15 residues. The CDR3 sequence is CASSSGQGVNSPLHF. In nucleotides, the CDR3 is TGTGCCAGCAGTTCGGGACAGGGTGTTAATTCACCCCTCCACTTT.